A single sample gave rise to the 27 T cell receptor beta chains below, sequenced in a study of shared clonotypes between healthy human individuals. Assay used: immunoSEQ multiplex PCR; TCRdb lists only in-frame clones, some missing. The data contain approximately 2.5 million clones, approximately 92% of them singletons. Source material: naive CD4+ T cells sorted from blood. Documented subset: CD45RA+ positively selected. These receptors were obtained from a man younger than 35 in good health.

The gene calls are TRBV7-8 and TRBJ2-1; TRBD2 might be the D (6 bases). Trimming shortened V by 5 bases and J by 4 bases, and 15 bases separated the two germline ends. This CDR3 is built from 15 residues. Germline-derived CDR1 and CDR2 are SGHVS and FQNEAQ. CDR3 residues: CASSRRLDSYNEQFF. DNA for the CDR3: TGTGCCAGCAGCCGACGACTAGACTCATACAATGAGCAGTTCTTC.

The genes are TRBV10-1 and TRBJ1-4; 11 bases agree with TRBD1. The CDR3 covers 19 residues. Germline V gene sequence: CDR1 WNHNN, CDR2 SYGVQD (reference sequence). V was pared by 8 bases and J by 7 bases, with 21 bases of the junction left unmatched. The CDR3, as DNA: TGCGCCAGCGGACGAGAGAAAGGACAGGGGGCGGGGATATCTGAAAAACTGTTTTTT. This encodes CASGREKGQGAGISEKLFF.

The rearrangement joins TRBV5-1 to TRBJ2-6, with D maybe TRBD2 (5 bases). The CDR3 extends over 17 amino acids. V was pared by 4 bases and J by 0 bases, with 14 bases between. The germline CDR1 and CDR2 sequences are SGHRS and YFSETQ. The CDR3 sequence is CASSPTGIPSGANVLTF. CDR3 DNA sequence: TGCGCCAGCAGCCCCACCGGGATCCCCTCTGGGGCCAACGTCCTGACTTTC.

The chain joins TRBV9 to TRBJ2-2; tentatively, D is TRBD1 (5 bases). There are 16 residues in the CDR3. Trimming pared 5 bases from V and 0 bases from J, leaving 14 bases between. CDR1 and CDR2 from the germline V gene are SGDLS and YYNGEE. The CDR3 reads CASSTDLTANTGELFF. The CDR3, as DNA: TGTGCCAGCAGTACGGACCTGACAGCGAACACCGGGGAGCTGTTTTTT.

The V call is TRBV2, the J call TRBJ2-2; tentatively, D is TRBD2 (6 bases). V lost 7 bases to trimming and J lost 4 bases, with 13 bases between them. Per the germline V gene, CDR1 is SNHLY and CDR2 is FYNNEI. This CDR3 is 14 amino acids long. Here the CDR3 reads CASKNRGGTGELFF. For the CDR3, the DNA is TGTGCCAGCAAGAACCGGGGAGGCACCGGGGAGCTGTTTTTT.

As regards this clone: The same CDR3 is also encoded by other DNA sequences in this sample. The DNA for the CDR3 is TGTGCCAGCAGCTCGAACAATGAGCAGTTCTTC. Translating it yields CASSSNNEQFF. The chain recombines TRBV7-6 with TRBJ2-1; no definite D call. Germline-derived CDR1 and CDR2 are SGHVS and FNYEAQ. The length of the CDR3 is 11 residues. V lost 4 bases, J lost 5 bases, and 3 bases lay in between. The whole variable domain, filled in from reference TRBV7-6 and TRBJ2-1, reads GAGVSQSPRYKVTKRGQDVALRCDPISGHVSLYWYRQALGQGPEFLTYFNYEAQQDKSGLPNDRFSAERPEGSISTLTIQRTEQRDSAMYRCASSSNNEQFFGPGTRLTVL.

The rearrangement uses TRBV2 and TRBJ1-2, with 11 bases matching TRBD1. V lost 5 bases to trimming and J lost 7 bases; unmatched junction nucleotides: 6. The germline V gene encodes CDR1 SNHLY and CDR2 FYNNEI. CDR3 length: 14 amino acids. The CDR3 loop reads CASSTTGTGGGYTF. CDR3 DNA: TGTGCCAGCAGTACCACAGGGACAGGGGGTGGCTACACCTTC.

CDR3 nucleotide sequence: TGTGCCAGCAGCCAAGCGGGAGGGGGCACAGATACGCAGTATTTT. Encoded protein: CASSQAGGGTDTQYF. The chain combines TRBV11-3 with TRBJ2-3; 10 bases line up with TRBD2. This CDR3 comprises 15 residues. CDR1 is SGHNT and CDR2 is YENEEA in the germline V gene. Germline trimming cut 5 bases from V and 1 base from J; bases unmatched to any gene: 3.

This clone appeared once. V is TRBV30 and J is TRBJ2-3, with D maybe TRBD2 (6 bases). Germline values: CDR1 GTSNPN, CDR2 SVGIG (reference sequence). The CDR3 length is 17 residues. With 0 bases removed from V and 5 bases from J, the gap between germline ends came to 21 bases. CDR3 coding DNA: TGTGCCTGGAGTGTACGCCAGGCCAGGAGGGGTAGAGATACGCAGTATTTT. This encodes CAWSVRQARRGRDTQYF. The whole variable domain, filled in from reference TRBV30 and TRBJ2-3, reads SQTIHQWPATLVQPVGSPLSLECTVEGTSNPNLYWYRQAAGRGLQLLFYSVGIGQISSEVPQNLSASRPQDRQFILSSKKLLLSDSGFYLCAWSVRQARRGRDTQYFGPGTRLTVL.

This chain connects TRBV7-9 to TRBJ1-2, with D perhaps TRBD1 (5 bases). Germline lookup yields CDR1 SEHNR and CDR2 FQNEAQ (reference sequence). This CDR3 spans 12 amino acids. V lost 5 bases and J lost 8, with 12 bases in between. Here the CDR3 DNA reads TGTGCCAGCAGCCCCACAGGAAAGGGCTACACCTTC. This translates into CASSPTGKGYTF.

The chain uses TRBV19 and TRBJ1-3; D not certain. The ends were cut back, 2 bases at V and 2 bases at J, with 10 bases in the middle. In germline, CDR1 is LNHDA, CDR2 SQIVND (reference sequence). The CDR3 spans 15 residues. Here the CDR3 reads CASSIFGGTGNTIYF. The DNA for the CDR3 is TGTGCCAGTAGTATATTTGGTGGGACTGGAAACACCATATATTTT.

The gene calls are TRBV5-1 and TRBJ2-1, with D possibly matching TRBD2 (6 bases). The germline V gene encodes CDR1 SGHRS and CDR2 YFSETQ. The CDR3 runs 14 residues. Trimming took off 4 bases at V and 6 bases at J, with 14 bases between the two ends. Here the CDR3 reads CASSPMDYSNEQFF. CDR3 bases: TGCGCCAGCAGCCCTATGGACTACTCCAATGAGCAGTTCTTC.

The V gene is TRBV6-6, the J gene TRBJ1-6; D uncertain. CDR1 is MNHNY, CDR2 SVGAGI, per germline (reference sequence). V lost 0 bases and J 7 bases, leaving 10 bases between the germline ends. The CDR3 is 15 amino acids. The CDR3 region is CASSYSKSANSPLHF. CDR3 coding DNA: TGTGCCAGCAGTTACTCGAAATCTGCCAATTCACCCCTCCACTTT.

The chain joins TRBV5-1 to TRBJ1-3; 8 nucleotides match TRBD1. Germline CDR1 SGHRS, CDR2 YFSETQ. After removal of 3 bases from V and 4 bases from J, the junction contained 6 bases not matched to a gene. The CDR3 has 15 residues. The CDR3 is CASSSPTGVGNTIYF. The CDR3 nucleotides are TGCGCCAGCAGCTCACCGACAGGGGTCGGAAACACCATATATTTT.

The chain employs TRBV30 and TRBJ2-1, with 12 bases identical to TRBD2. Trimming cost V 8 bases and J 12 bases; bases outside gene matches: 11. The CDR3 has 13 residues. Germline V lookup: CDR1 GTSNPN, CDR2 SVGIG (reference sequence). The CDR3 reads CAGRLAGGVGQFF. The CDR3 DNA reads as TGTGCCGGGCGGCTAGCGGGAGGGGTCGGGCAGTTCTTC.

V usage is TRBV5-1 and J usage is TRBJ2-3; D remains unclear. Germline V gene data show CDR1 as SGHRS and CDR2 as YFSETQ. CDR3 length equals 12 residues. V shed 1 base and J shed 3 bases, with 3 bases lying between them. CDR3 sequence: CASSLKTDTQYF. Here the CDR3 DNA reads TGCGCCAGCAGCTTGAAGACAGATACGCAGTATTTT.

The chain combines TRBV6-6 with TRBJ2-7; TRBD2 agrees at 7 bases. CDR1 is MNHNY, CDR2 SVGAGI, per germline (reference sequence). Losses at the gene ends were 7 bases for V and 3 bases for J; bases not matched to a gene: 6. This CDR3 spans 13 amino acids. CDR3 sequence: CASTSGVDYEQYF. The CDR3 DNA follows: TGTGCCAGCACCAGCGGGGTTGACTACGAGCAGTACTTC.

The genes are TRBV10-1 and TRBJ2-1, with 7 bases fitting TRBD2. Germline CDR1 reads WNHNN; CDR2 reads SYGVQD (reference sequence). This CDR3 contains 17 residues. The trim removed 0 bases at V and 4 bases at J, leaving 9 bases unmatched. The CDR3 nucleotides are TGCGCCAGCAGTGAGTCATCGAGCGGGAAAGTTTACAATGAGCAGTTCTTC. It specifies CASSESSSGKVYNEQFF.

V is TRBV4-3 and J is TRBJ2-3; D remains ambiguous. The V end lost 2 bases, the J end lost 1 base, and 13 bases lay between the germline ends. This CDR3 comprises 16 residues. Germline V lookup: CDR1 LGHNA, CDR2 YSLEER. CDR3 DNA sequence: TGCGCCAGCAGCCAACCGGGCGGTCGGGGCACAGATACGCAGTATTTT. The encoded protein is CASSQPGGRGTDTQYF.

The chain links TRBV25-1 to TRBJ1-5; D is unclear. The CDR3 has 14 residues. V lost 10 bases and J 2 bases, leaving 15 bases between the germline ends. Germline V gene sequence: CDR1 MGHDK, CDR2 SYGVNS. The CDR3 loop is CATYCGRGNQPQHF. The CDR3, as DNA: TGTGCCACGTATTGTGGGAGGGGCAATCAGCCCCAGCATTTT.

V gene TRBV5-1 combines with J gene TRBJ2-1; no definite D call. From germline, CDR1 is SGHRS and CDR2 YFSETQ. CDR3 size: 11 residues. V dropped 6 bases and J dropped 5 bases, with 6 bases sitting between them. The CDR3: CASTENNEQFF. The CDR3, as DNA: TGCGCCAGCACCGAGAACAATGAGCAGTTCTTC.

The chain joins TRBV9 to TRBJ1-5, with D possibly being TRBD1 (5 bases). The CDR3 consists of 14 residues. Trimming removed 7 bases from V and 2 bases from J, with 13 bases in between. Looked up from germline, CDR1 is SGDLS and CDR2 is YYNGEE. CDR3 sequence reads: CASGKGAGNQPQHF. Written as DNA, the CDR3 is TGTGCCAGCGGAAAAGGGGCTGGCAATCAGCCCCAGCATTTT.

A single count supports this clone. The V call is TRBV7-9, the J call TRBJ2-5; D is undetermined. The CDR3 runs to 14 residues. Trimming cost V 2 bases and J 5 bases, with 12 bases left between them. In germline, CDR1 is SEHNR, CDR2 FQNEAQ (reference sequence). The CDR3: CASSLPNSWETQYF. In nucleotides, the CDR3 is TGTGCCAGCAGCTTACCGAACAGTTGGGAGACCCAGTACTTC. The full variable domain, rest sourced from reference TRBV7-9 and TRBJ2-5, is DTGVSQNPRHKITKRGQNVTFRCDPISEHNRLYWYRQTLGQGPEFLTYFQNEAQLEKSRLLSDRFSAERPKGSFSTLEIQRTEQGDSAMYLCASSLPNSWETQYFGPGTRLLVL.

The chain carries TRBV7-9 and TRBJ2-7; 7 bases align to TRBD2. The CDR3 is made up of 15 amino acids. The germline V gene encodes CDR1 SEHNR and CDR2 FQNEAQ (reference sequence). Trimming cost V 5 bases and J 4 bases; bases outside gene matches: 11. CDR3 sequence (DNA): TGTGCCAGCAGCGCGGGGGACCTACGGATTTACGAGCAGTACTTC. This codes for CASSAGDLRIYEQYF. Together with reference TRBV7-9 and TRBJ2-7, the CDR3 gives the full variable domain: DTGVSQNPRHKITKRGQNVTFRCDPISEHNRLYWYRQTLGQGPEFLTYFQNEAQLEKSRLLSDRFSAERPKGSFSTLEIQRTEQGDSAMYLCASSAGDLRIYEQYFGPGTRLTVT.

The V and J genes are TRBV5-1 and TRBJ2-5; 11 bases line up with TRBD2. Trimming cost V 2 bases and J 2 bases; bases outside gene matches: 8. Germline values: CDR1 SGHRS, CDR2 YFSETQ. The CDR3 contains 17 residues. This chain's CDR3 is CASSLSLAGAIQETQYF. Written as DNA, the CDR3 is TGCGCCAGCAGCTTATCACTAGCGGGGGCGATACAAGAGACCCAGTACTTC.

This clone was observed once. This sequence joins TRBV5-1 and TRBJ2-2; 11 bases agree with TRBD2. The germline V gene has CDR1 SGHRS and CDR2 YFSETQ. This CDR3 contains 16 residues. V dropped 6 bases and J dropped 8; count of bases not matched to a gene: 12. CDR3 DNA: TGCGCCAGCACCCTCGGGACTAGCGGATTTAGGGGGGAGCTGTTTTTT. This encodes CASTLGTSGFRGELFF.

CDR3 coding DNA: TGTGCCAGCAGGGGAAACAGGGGAGGCAATGAGCAGTTCTTC. Translating it yields CASRGNRGGNEQFF. The genes are TRBV2 and TRBJ2-1; D is perhaps TRBD1 (7 bases). The CDR3 totals 14 residues. V lost 6 bases and J 6 bases, leaving 15 bases between the germline ends. Germline assignment: CDR1 SNHLY and CDR2 FYNNEI.